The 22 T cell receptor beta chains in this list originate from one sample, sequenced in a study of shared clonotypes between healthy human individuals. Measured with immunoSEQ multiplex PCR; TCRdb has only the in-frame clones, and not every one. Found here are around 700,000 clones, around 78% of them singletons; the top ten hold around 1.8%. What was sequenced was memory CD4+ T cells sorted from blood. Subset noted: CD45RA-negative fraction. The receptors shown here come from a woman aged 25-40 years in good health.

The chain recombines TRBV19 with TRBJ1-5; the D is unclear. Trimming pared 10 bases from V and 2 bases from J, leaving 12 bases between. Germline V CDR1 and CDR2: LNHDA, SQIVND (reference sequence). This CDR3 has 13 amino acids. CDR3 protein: CATRVDGNQPQHF. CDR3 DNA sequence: TGTGCCACCAGAGTGGACGGCAATCAGCCCCAGCATTTT.

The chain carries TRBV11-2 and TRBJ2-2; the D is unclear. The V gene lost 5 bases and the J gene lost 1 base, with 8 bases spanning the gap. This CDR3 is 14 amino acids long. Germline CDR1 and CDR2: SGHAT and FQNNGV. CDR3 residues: CASSIRQNTGELFF. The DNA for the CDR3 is TGTGCCAGCAGCATAAGACAGAACACCGGGGAGCTGTTTTTT.

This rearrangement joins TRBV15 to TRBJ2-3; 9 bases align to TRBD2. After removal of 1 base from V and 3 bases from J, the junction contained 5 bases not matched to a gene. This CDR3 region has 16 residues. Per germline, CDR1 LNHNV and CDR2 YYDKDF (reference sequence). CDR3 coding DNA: TGTGCCACCAGCAGAGGGGGTAGCGGGAGAACAGATACGCAGTATTTT. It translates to CATSRGGSGRTDTQYF.

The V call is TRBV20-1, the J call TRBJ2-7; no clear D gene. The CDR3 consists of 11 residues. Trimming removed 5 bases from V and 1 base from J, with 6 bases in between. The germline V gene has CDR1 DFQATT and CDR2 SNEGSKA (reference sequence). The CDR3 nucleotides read TGCAGTGCTGCCCTATCCTACGAGCAGTACTTC. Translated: CSAALSYEQYF.

The CDR3 sequence is CASSQDSKALNTIYF. CDR3 DNA sequence: TGTGCCAGCTCACAGGACAGCAAAGCTTTAAACACCATATATTTT. V and J are TRBV18 and TRBJ1-3; D might be TRBD1 (6 bases). CDR3 length: 15 amino acids. CDR1 is KGHSH and CDR2 is LQKENI in the germline V gene. V lost 4 bases to trimming and J lost 6 bases, with 16 bases between them.

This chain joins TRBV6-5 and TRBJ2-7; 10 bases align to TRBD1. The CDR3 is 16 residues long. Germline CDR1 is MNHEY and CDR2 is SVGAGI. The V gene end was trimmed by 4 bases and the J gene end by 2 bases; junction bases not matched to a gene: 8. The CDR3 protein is CASSLGPGTGAYEQYF. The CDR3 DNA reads TGTGCCAGCAGTTTGGGCCCCGGGACAGGGGCCTACGAGCAGTACTTC.

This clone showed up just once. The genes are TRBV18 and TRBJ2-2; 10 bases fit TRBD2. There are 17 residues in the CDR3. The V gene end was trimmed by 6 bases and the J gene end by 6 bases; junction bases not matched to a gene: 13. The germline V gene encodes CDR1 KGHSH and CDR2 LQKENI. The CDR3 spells CASSVGSGRMSAGELFF. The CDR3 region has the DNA TGTGCCAGCTCCGTCGGTAGCGGGAGGATGTCGGCCGGGGAGCTGTTTTTT.

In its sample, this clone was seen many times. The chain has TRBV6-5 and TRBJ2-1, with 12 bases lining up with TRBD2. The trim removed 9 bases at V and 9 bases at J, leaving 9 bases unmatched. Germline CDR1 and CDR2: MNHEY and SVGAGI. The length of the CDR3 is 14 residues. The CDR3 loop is CASLAGGFSGEQFF. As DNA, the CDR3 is TGTGCCAGTCTAGCGGGAGGGTTTAGTGGTGAGCAGTTCTTC.

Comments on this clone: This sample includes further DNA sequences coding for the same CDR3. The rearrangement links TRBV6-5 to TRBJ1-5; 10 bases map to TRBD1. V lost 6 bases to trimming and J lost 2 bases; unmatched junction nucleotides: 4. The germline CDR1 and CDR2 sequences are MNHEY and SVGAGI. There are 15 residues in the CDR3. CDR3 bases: TGTGCCAGCAGCCTAGGACAGGGGGGCAATCAGCCCCAGCATTTT. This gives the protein CASSLGQGGNQPQHF.

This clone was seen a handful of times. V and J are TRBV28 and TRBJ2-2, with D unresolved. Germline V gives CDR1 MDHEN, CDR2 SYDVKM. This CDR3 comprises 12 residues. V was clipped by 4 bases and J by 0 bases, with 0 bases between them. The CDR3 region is CASSSNTGELFF. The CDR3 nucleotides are TGTGCCAGCAGTTCGAACACCGGGGAGCTGTTTTTT.

The CDR3 bases are TGTGCCACCCAAGGGACTGCGCAGCAGGGGACCCAGTACTTC. Translated: CATQGTAQQGTQYF. The genes are TRBV6-1 and TRBJ2-5; possibly TRBD2 for D (6 bases). The CDR3 loop spans 14 amino acids. In germline, CDR1 is MNHNS, CDR2 SASEGT. With 10 bases removed from V and 7 bases from J, the gap between germline ends came to 22 bases.

CDR3 nucleotides: TGTGCCAGCAGTGAATGGGGCACCTCCGGGGGCGAGCAGTACTTC. Its protein is CASSEWGTSGGEQYF. This chain links TRBV6-1 with TRBJ2-7; tentatively, D is TRBD2 (6 bases). This CDR3 is 15 amino acids long. The V end lost 2 bases, the J end lost 6 bases, and 17 bases lay between the germline ends. Germline CDR1 and CDR2: MNHNS and SASEGT.

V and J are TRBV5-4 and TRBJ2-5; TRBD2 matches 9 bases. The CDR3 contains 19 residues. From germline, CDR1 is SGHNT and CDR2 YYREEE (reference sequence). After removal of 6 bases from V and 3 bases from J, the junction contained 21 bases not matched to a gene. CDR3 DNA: TGTGCCAGCACCCGCCAGAGCGCGATAACGGGACTAGCAAAAGAGACCCAGTACTTC. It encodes CASTRQSAITGLAKETQYF.

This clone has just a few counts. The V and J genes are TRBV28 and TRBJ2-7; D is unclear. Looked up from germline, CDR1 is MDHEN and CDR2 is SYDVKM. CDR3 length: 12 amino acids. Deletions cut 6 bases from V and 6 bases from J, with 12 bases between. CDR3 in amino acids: CASSMTYSEQYF. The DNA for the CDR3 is TGTGCCAGCAGCATGACGTACAGCGAGCAGTACTTC.

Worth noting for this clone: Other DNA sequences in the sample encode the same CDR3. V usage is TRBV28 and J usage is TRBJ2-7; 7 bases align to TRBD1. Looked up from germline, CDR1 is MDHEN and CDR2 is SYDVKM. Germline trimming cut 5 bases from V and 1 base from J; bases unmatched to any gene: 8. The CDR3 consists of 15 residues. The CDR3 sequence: CASSSRGDSSYEQYF. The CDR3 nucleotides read TGTGCCAGCAGTAGCAGAGGGGACAGTTCCTACGAGCAGTACTTC.

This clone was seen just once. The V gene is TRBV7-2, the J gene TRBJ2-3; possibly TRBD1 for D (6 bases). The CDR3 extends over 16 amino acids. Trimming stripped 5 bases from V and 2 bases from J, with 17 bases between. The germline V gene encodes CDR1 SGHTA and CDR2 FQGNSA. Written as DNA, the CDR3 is TGTGCCAGCAGCGTCGGGGTGGGGGCAAACACAGATACGCAGTATTTT. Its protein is CASSVGVGANTDTQYF. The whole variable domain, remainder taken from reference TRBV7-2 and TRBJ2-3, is GAGVSQSPSNKVTEKGKDVELRCDPISGHTALYWYRQSLGQGLEFLIYFQGNSAPDKSGLPSDRFSAERTGGSVSTLTIQRTQQEDSAVYLCASSVGVGANTDTQYFGPGTRLTVL.

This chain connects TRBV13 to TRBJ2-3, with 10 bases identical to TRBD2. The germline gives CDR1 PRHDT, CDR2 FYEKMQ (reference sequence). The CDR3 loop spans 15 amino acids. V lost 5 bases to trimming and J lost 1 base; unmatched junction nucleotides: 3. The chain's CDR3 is CASSRGTSGTDTQYF. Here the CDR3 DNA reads TGTGCCAGCAGCCGAGGGACTAGCGGCACAGATACGCAGTATTTT.

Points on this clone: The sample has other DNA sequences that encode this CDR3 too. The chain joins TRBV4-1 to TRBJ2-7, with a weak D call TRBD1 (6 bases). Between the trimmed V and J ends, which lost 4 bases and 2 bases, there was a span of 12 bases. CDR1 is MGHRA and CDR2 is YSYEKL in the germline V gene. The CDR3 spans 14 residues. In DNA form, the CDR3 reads TGCGCCAGCAGCCCCGACAGGCCACCCTACGAGCAGTACTTC. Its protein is CASSPDRPPYEQYF.

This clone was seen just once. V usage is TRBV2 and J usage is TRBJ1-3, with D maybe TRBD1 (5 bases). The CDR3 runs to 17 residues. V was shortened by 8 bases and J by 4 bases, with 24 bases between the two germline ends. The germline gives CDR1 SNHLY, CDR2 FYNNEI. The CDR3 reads CASSKSPTGWDGNTIYF. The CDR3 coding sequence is TGTGCCAGCTCAAAATCTCCGACGGGTTGGGACGGAAACACCATATATTTT.

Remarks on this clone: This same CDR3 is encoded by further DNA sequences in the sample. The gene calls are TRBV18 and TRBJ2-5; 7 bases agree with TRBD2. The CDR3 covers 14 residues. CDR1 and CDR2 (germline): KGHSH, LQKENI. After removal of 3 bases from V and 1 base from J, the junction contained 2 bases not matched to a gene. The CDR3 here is CASSPRELQETQYF. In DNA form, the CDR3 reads TGTGCCAGCTCACCGCGGGAGCTCCAAGAGACCCAGTACTTC.

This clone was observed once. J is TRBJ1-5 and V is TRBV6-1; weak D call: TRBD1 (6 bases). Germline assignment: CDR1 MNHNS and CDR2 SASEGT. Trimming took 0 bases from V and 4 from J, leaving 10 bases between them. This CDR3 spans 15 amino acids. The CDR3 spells CASSEAGHPNQPQHF. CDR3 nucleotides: TGTGCCAGCAGTGAAGCGGGACACCCTAATCAGCCCCAGCATTTT.

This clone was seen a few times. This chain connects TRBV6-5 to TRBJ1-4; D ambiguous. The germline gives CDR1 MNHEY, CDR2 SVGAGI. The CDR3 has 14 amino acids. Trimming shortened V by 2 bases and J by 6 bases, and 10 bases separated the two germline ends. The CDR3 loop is CASSYGSRHEKLFF. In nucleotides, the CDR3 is TGTGCCAGCAGTTACGGGTCTCGGCATGAAAAACTGTTTTTT.